One and the same sample provided the 25 T cell receptor beta chains below, sequenced in a study of blood T cell repertoires in COVID-19 (dated by TCRdb to between 2020 and 2021). The receptor library was made with the immunoSEQ multiplex PCR assay. Drawn from immuneACCESS, this table holds only the in-frame rearrangements with V and J called that TCRdb kept. Clones are partly lost; checked studies trace under half to an unresolved V gene and leave the rest unexplained. This sample has 300,000 to 350,000 clones in its table, and over 80% of those were observed once. In total, the top ten clones hold about 5% of the sample. Material for sequencing was PBMCs or T cells enriched from blood (not recorded which). Receptors were obtained from a man aged 25-45 years who had recovered from COVID-19.

The V call is TRBV10-2, the J call TRBJ2-7; 9 nucleotides align to TRBD1. J gave up 7 bases and V 8 bases, and 27 bases lay outside the gene matches. The CDR3 sequence is 19 residues long. The germline gives CDR1 WSHSY, CDR2 SAAADI. Here the CDR3 reads CASRRKTGGHNPNAGEQYF. DNA for the CDR3: TGCGCCAGCCGTAGAAAGACAGGGGGACATAACCCTAACGCGGGAGAGCAGTACTTC.

V is TRBV14 and J is TRBJ2-7; D is possibly TRBD1 (7 bases). V lost 1 base to trimming and J lost 9 bases, with 19 bases between them. Per the germline V gene, CDR1 is SGHDN and CDR2 is FVKESK. This CDR3 spans 15 amino acids. CDR3 loop: CASSQVTGATSWQYF. CDR3 sequence (DNA): TGTGCCAGCAGCCAAGTTACAGGGGCGACTAGTTGGCAGTACTTC.

The CDR3 loop is CASSLAGQGSSYEQYF. The CDR3 coding sequence is TGCGCCAGCAGCTTGGCAGGGCAGGGCAGCTCCTACGAGCAGTACTTC. This chain connects TRBV5-1 to TRBJ2-7; TRBD1 is a possible D gene (5 bases). CDR1 is SGHRS, CDR2 YFSETQ, per germline. The CDR3 totals 16 residues. V was trimmed by 0 bases and J by 0 bases, leaving 13 bases between them.

This clone turned up a few times. CDR3 protein: CASSLVSTPRATEAFF. DNA of the CDR3: TGTGCCAGCAGCTTAGTCTCGACTCCCCGCGCCACTGAAGCTTTCTTT. The chain couples TRBV11-1 to TRBJ1-1; D is uncertain. Germline CDR1 SGHAT, CDR2 FQDESV (reference sequence). The CDR3 is made up of 16 amino acids. Between the trimmed V and J ends, which lost 1 base and 4 bases, there was a span of 16 bases.

This chain uses TRBV18 with TRBJ2-2, with TRBD1 matching 9 bases. Germline CDR1 reads KGHSH; CDR2 reads LQKENI. The CDR3 length is 15 residues. Trimming at V came to 1 base and at J to 6 bases, leaving 3 bases not matched to a gene. The CDR3 sequence is CASSPRQGGSGELFF. Here the CDR3 DNA reads TGTGCCAGCTCACCACGACAGGGGGGTTCCGGGGAGCTGTTTTTT.

The chain links TRBV16 to TRBJ2-7; possibly TRBD1 for D (6 bases). The V gene's germline CDR1 is KGHSY and CDR2 FQNENV. CDR3 length equals 13 residues. Trimming removed 5 bases from V and 3 bases from J, with 11 bases in between. CDR3 amino acids: CASSYGQYYEQYF. CDR3 sequence (DNA): TGTGCCAGCAGCTACGGACAGTACTACGAGCAGTACTTC.

This chain connects TRBV28 to TRBJ1-3; D remains unclear. CDR3 length: 14 residues. V was clipped by 11 bases and J by 0 bases, with 14 bases between them. Germline-derived CDR1 and CDR2 are MDHEN and SYDVKM. Written as DNA, the CDR3 is TGTGCCGTTGAAAAGACACCCTCTGGAAACACCATATATTTT. Protein sequence: CAVEKTPSGNTIYF.

This sequence joins TRBV4-2 and TRBJ1-1, with a possible D match to TRBD1 (6 bases). Deletions cut 0 bases from V and 11 bases from J, with 19 bases between. Germline V gene sequence: CDR1 LGHNA, CDR2 YNFKEQ. CDR3 length equals 15 residues. CDR3 nucleotides: TGTGCCAGCAGCCAAGATCTGGGGGCGGTTAGATGGGCTTTCTTT. Translated, it gives CASSQDLGAVRWAFF.

The chain employs TRBV9 and TRBJ2-5; a weak D match, TRBD1 (6 bases). Germline V gives CDR1 SGDLS, CDR2 YYNGEE. The CDR3 runs 14 residues. The V gene lost 0 bases and the J gene lost 4 bases, with 10 bases spanning the gap. Here the CDR3 DNA reads TGTGCCAGCAGCGTAGAGGGCAGGGGAGAGACCCAGTACTTC. It is translated as CASSVEGRGETQYF.

The chain is built from TRBV9 and TRBJ1-1, with TRBD1 as a possible D gene (6 bases). The CDR3 is 14 residues long. The germline CDR1 and CDR2 sequences are SGDLS and YYNGEE. Trimming shortened V by 4 bases and J by 3 bases, and 13 bases separated the two germline ends. The CDR3 protein is CASSLQGVDTEAFF. In nucleotides, the CDR3 is TGTGCCAGCAGCCTACAGGGAGTAGACACTGAAGCTTTCTTT.

The J gene is TRBJ2-5, the V gene TRBV10-3; a possible D gene is TRBD2 (6 bases). The CDR3 contains 13 residues. The germline V gene has CDR1 ENHRY and CDR2 SYGVKD. V lost 5 bases to trimming and J lost 4 bases, with 11 bases between them. The CDR3 sequence is CAISPRERETQYF. For the CDR3, the DNA is TGTGCCATCAGTCCCCGGGAGCGAGAGACCCAGTACTTC.

The rearrangement joins TRBV28 to TRBJ1-4; perhaps TRBD1 as D (5 bases). The CDR3 length is 18 residues. Trimming took 2 bases from V and 0 from J, leaving 16 bases between them. Germline V gene data show CDR1 as MDHEN and CDR2 as SYDVKM. Here the CDR3 reads CASSLLPGREATNEKLFF. CDR3 DNA: TGTGCCAGCAGTTTACTCCCGGGGCGGGAGGCAACTAATGAAAAACTGTTTTTT.

This clone occurred once. CDR3 in DNA: TGTGCCAGCAGCCAAGGACAGGGGGCACTAGAGACCCAGTACTTC. Translated: CASSQGQGALETQYF. The chain recombines TRBV7-2 with TRBJ2-5; 11 nucleotides line up with TRBD1. The V gene's germline CDR1 is SGHTA and CDR2 FQGNSA. The ends lost 5 bases at V and 4 bases at J; junction bases unmatched: 6. This CDR3 is built from 15 residues.

V gene TRBV30 combines with J gene TRBJ2-3; 7 bases align to TRBD2. Looked up from germline, CDR1 is GTSNPN and CDR2 is SVGIG (reference sequence). The CDR3 has 15 amino acids. The ends lost 2 bases at V and 3 bases at J; junction bases unmatched: 8. The CDR3 nucleotides are TGTGCCTGGAGTAATGGGGGGGTAGGTACAGATACGCAGTATTTT. Translated: CAWSNGGVGTDTQYF.

The J gene is TRBJ1-5, the V gene TRBV28, with no clear D. From germline, CDR1 is MDHEN and CDR2 SYDVKM. CDR3 length equals 11 residues. Between the trimmed V and J ends, which lost 5 bases and 9 bases, there was a span of 8 bases. This chain's CDR3 is CASSLPGPQHF. As DNA, the CDR3 is TGTGCCAGCAGTCTCCCCGGGCCCCAGCATTTT.

The chain has TRBV30 and TRBJ1-5; D gene ambiguous. From germline, CDR1 is GTSNPN and CDR2 SVGIG (reference sequence). Trimming removed 3 bases from V and 5 bases from J, with 8 bases in between. This CDR3 has 12 amino acids. The CDR3 loop reads CAWSTPDQPQHF. In DNA form, the CDR3 reads TGTGCCTGGAGCACACCAGATCAGCCCCAGCATTTT.

This rearrangement joins TRBV5-1 to TRBJ2-3, with TRBD1 matching over 10 bases. With V trimmed by 6 bases and J by 2 bases, 6 bases remained unmatched. Germline lookup yields CDR1 SGHRS and CDR2 YFSETQ. The CDR3 consists of 15 residues. CDR3 in amino acids: CASTRTGGVTDTQYF. CDR3 DNA: TGCGCCAGCACCCGGACAGGGGGTGTCACAGATACGCAGTATTTT.

The rearrangement uses TRBV7-9 and TRBJ2-3; 8 bases fit TRBD2. The ends lost 6 bases at V and 4 bases at J; junction bases unmatched: 3. The CDR3 totals 13 residues. The germline CDR1 and CDR2 sequences are SEHNR and FQNEAQ (reference sequence). DNA of the CDR3: TGTGCCAGCAGGGGAGCGGGGGCAGATACGCAGTATTTT. This codes for CASRGAGADTQYF.

This chain uses TRBV10-3 with TRBJ2-7; 7 nucleotides agree with TRBD1. Per the germline V gene, CDR1 is ENHRY and CDR2 is SYGVKD. CDR3 length equals 20 residues. V lost 0 bases, J lost 3 bases, and 20 bases stayed unmatched. CDR3 sequence: CAISESLFRDQGQASYEQYF. The CDR3 DNA is TGTGCCATCAGTGAGTCCTTATTCCGGGACCAAGGACAGGCGAGCTACGAGCAGTACTTC.

Comments on this clone: This CDR3 fails to terminate in the conserved phenylalanine or tryptophan, so it likely reflects a read error. It is unclear where the CDR3 begins or ends on the DNA, so no DNA is shown, and the CDR3 is as TCRdb lists it. The rearrangement uses TRBV4-1 and TRBJ1-4; the table's TRBD1 call for D was not verified on the DNA. The V gene's germline CDR1 is MGHRA and CDR2 YSYEKL. The CDR3 region is 10 residues in length, termini included. CDR3 sequence reads: CASSQAPQDT.

CDR3 sequence reads: CASSSLAGGTDTQYF. The CDR3 DNA is TGTGCCAGCAGTTCCCTAGCGGGGGGCACAGATACGCAGTATTTT. The chain uses TRBV27 and TRBJ2-3; TRBD2 agrees at 10 bases. The CDR3 spans 15 residues. V lost 4 bases and J lost 1; bases outside the gene matches: 2. The germline CDR1 and CDR2 sequences are MNHEY and SMNVEV (reference sequence).

Of note for this clone: The same CDR3 arises from other DNA sequences in this sample as well. The chain couples TRBV18 to TRBJ1-6; 11 bases are shared with TRBD1. Trimming removed 6 bases from V and 9 bases from J; junction bases left unmatched: 7. CDR1 is KGHSH, CDR2 LQKENI, per germline. The CDR3 has 15 residues. CDR3: CASSPGTGGSSPLHF. CDR3 nucleotide sequence: TGTGCCAGCTCCCCCGGGACAGGGGGAAGTTCACCCCTCCACTTT.

The chain links TRBV18 to TRBJ1-3; D may be TRBD1 (6 bases). V was pared by 2 bases and J by 0 bases, with 11 bases between. The V gene's germline CDR1 is KGHSH and CDR2 LQKENI. The CDR3 length is 16 residues. The CDR3 DNA reads TGTGCCAGCTCACCAGAACAGGGTCTCTCTGGAAACACCATATATTTT. It codes for CASSPEQGLSGNTIYF. Using reference TRBV18 and TRBJ1-3 for the parts outside the CDR3, the full variable domain is NAGVMQNPRHLVRRRGQEARLRCSPMKGHSHVYWYRQLPEEGLKFMVYLQKENIIDESGMPKERFSAEFPKEGPSILRIQQVVRGDSAAYFCASSPEQGLSGNTIYFGEGSWLTVV.

Note on this clone: Different DNA sequences within this sample yield the same CDR3. V gene TRBV9 combines with J gene TRBJ1-1; maybe TRBD1 (5 bases). The germline V gene has CDR1 SGDLS and CDR2 YYNGEE. V gave up 0 bases and J gave up 1 base, with 7 bases separating them. The CDR3 consists of 14 residues. Here the CDR3 reads CASSVATGNTEAFF. The CDR3 DNA is TGTGCCAGCAGCGTAGCTACAGGGAACACTGAAGCTTTCTTT.

The chain has TRBV4-1 and TRBJ1-4, with no clear D. The germline V and J ends were trimmed by 2 bases and 6 bases, with 19 bases remaining between them. The length of the CDR3 is 17 residues. Germline values: CDR1 MGHRA, CDR2 YSYEKL. This CDR3 reads CASSQRWQAGVDEKLFF. CDR3 sequence (DNA): TGCGCCAGCAGCCAACGGTGGCAGGCCGGCGTAGATGAAAAACTGTTTTTT.